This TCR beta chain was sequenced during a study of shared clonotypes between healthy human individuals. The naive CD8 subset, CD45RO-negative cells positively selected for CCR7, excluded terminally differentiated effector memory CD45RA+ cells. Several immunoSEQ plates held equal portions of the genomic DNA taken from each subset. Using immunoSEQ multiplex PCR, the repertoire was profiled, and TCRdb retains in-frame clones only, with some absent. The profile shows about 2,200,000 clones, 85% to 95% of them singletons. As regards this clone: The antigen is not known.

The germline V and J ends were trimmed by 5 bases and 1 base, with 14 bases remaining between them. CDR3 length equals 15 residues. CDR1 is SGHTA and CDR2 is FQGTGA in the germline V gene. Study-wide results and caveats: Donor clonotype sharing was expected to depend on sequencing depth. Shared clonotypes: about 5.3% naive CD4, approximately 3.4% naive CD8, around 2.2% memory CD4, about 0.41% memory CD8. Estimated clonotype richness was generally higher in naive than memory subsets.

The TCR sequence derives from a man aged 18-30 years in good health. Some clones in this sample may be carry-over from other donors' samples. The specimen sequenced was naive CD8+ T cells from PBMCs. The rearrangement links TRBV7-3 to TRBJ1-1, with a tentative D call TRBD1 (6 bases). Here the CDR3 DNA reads TGTGCCAGCAGCGTAGCCGGGACAACGAACACTGAAGCTTTCTTT. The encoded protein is CASSVAGTTNTEAFF.